The 17 T cell receptor beta chains below come from one sample, sequenced in a study of T-cell memory formation after mild COVID-19. MiXCR was run by TCRdb on the 5' RACE reads, yielding one entry per CDR3 protein. The sample shows about 560,000 distinct CDR3 sequences, roughly 17% of them seen only once. Input material: PBMCs or a T cell subset sorted from them (not recorded which). These TCRs come from an adult woman who had mild COVID-19 (a few samples of this study predate the infection). Cell type and time point are not known.

The chain recombines TRBV5-1 with TRBJ1-1; possible D gene TRBD1, 5 bases. This CDR3 has 15 amino acids. Per the germline V gene, CDR1 is SGHRS and CDR2 is YFSETQ. The V gene lost 0 bases and the J gene lost 1 base, with 10 bases spanning the gap. CDR3 sequence: CASSLVAGSNTEAFF. The CDR3, as DNA: TGCGCCAGCAGCTTGGTGGCAGGGTCGAACACTGAAGCTTTCTTT.

This clonotype was counted only a few times. V is TRBV7-8 and J is TRBJ2-5, with a weak D call TRBD2 (5 bases). Germline-derived CDR1 and CDR2 are SGHVS and FQNEAQ. The V end lost 6 bases, the J end lost 5 bases, and 7 bases lay between the germline ends. This CDR3 has 11 residues. Here the CDR3 reads CASRSGETQYF. In DNA, the CDR3 is TGTGCCAGCAGGTCGGGGGAGACCCAGTACTTC.

This clonotype has ten or more counts. V gene TRBV4-2 combines with J gene TRBJ2-2; D unresolved. V was pared by 1 base and J by 6 bases, with 6 bases between. The germline V gene has CDR1 LGHNA and CDR2 YNFKEQ. CDR3 length equals 13 residues. CDR3 sequence (DNA): TGTGCCAGCAGCCAAGTAGAACCCGGGGAGCTGTTTTTT. Its protein product is CASSQVEPGELFF.

This chain links TRBV20-1 with TRBJ2-3, with a weak D call TRBD1 (5 bases). This CDR3 has 16 amino acids. With 3 bases removed from V and 2 bases from J, the gap between germline ends came to 18 bases. The germline V gene has CDR1 DFQATT and CDR2 SNEGSKA (reference sequence). In DNA form, the CDR3 reads TGCAGTGCTAGTAGCCCAGGGATAGCCACCACAGATACGCAGTATTTT. Translation: CSASSPGIATTDTQYF.

This clonotype was found a few times. The chain uses TRBV29-1 and TRBJ2-1; 8 bases are shared with TRBD2. V lost 2 bases and J lost 3; bases outside the gene matches: 9. Germline V gives CDR1 SQVTM, CDR2 ANQGSEA. The CDR3 has 16 amino acids. The CDR3 DNA follows: TGCAGCGTTGAACCTCCGGGACTAGTGGGCTACAATGAGCAGTTCTTC. It yields the protein CSVEPPGLVGYNEQFF.

This clonotype was detected ten times or more. The chain has TRBV6-6 and TRBJ2-1; no reliable D call. The CDR3 loop spans 12 amino acids. Trimming took off 2 bases at V and 6 bases at J, with 5 bases between the two ends. Germline loops: CDR1 MNHNY, CDR2 SVGAGI (reference sequence). The CDR3 DNA is TGTGCCAGCAGTTACATGTCCAATGAGCAGTTCTTC. This gives the protein CASSYMSNEQFF.

V usage is TRBV24-1 and J usage is TRBJ2-3, with D uncertain. CDR1 is KGHDR, CDR2 SFDVKD, per germline. The V gene lost 1 base and the J gene lost 4 bases, with 5 bases spanning the gap. This CDR3 comprises 13 residues. CDR3 nucleotide sequence: TGTGCCACCAGTGATTTTCCCTCAGATACGCAGTATTTT. This gives the protein CATSDFPSDTQYF.

There are many counts of this clonotype. CDR3 coding DNA: TGTGCCAGCAGCCCGGCCTGGGGGGTCCGGAGCACAGATACGCAGTATTTT. Translation gives CASSPAWGVRSTDTQYF. The rearrangement joins TRBV7-2 to TRBJ2-3, with a tentative D call TRBD2 (6 bases). The V end was cut by 5 bases, the J end by 0 bases, with 18 bases between. Germline V CDR1 and CDR2: SGHTA, FQGNSA. The CDR3 is 17 amino acids.

This sequence joins TRBV4-1 and TRBJ2-3; 14 positions match TRBD2. The CDR3 totals 17 residues. J gave up 2 bases and V 2 bases, and 3 bases lay outside the gene matches. Germline V lookup: CDR1 MGHRA, CDR2 YSYEKL. The CDR3, as DNA: TGCGCCAGCAGCCAATCGGGACTAGCGGGGGTCACAGATACGCAGTATTTT. Its translation is CASSQSGLAGVTDTQYF.

This clonotype was observed a few times. This chain joins TRBV3-1 and TRBJ2-2; the match to TRBD1 covers 10 bases. V shed 6 bases, J shed 6 bases, and the junction held 10 bases outside the gene matches. The CDR3 runs to 16 residues. Germline CDR1 and CDR2: LGHDT and YNNKEL (reference sequence). CDR3 coding DNA: TGTGCCAGCAGACCGGGACAGGGGAATCGGGCCGGGGAGCTGTTTTTT. Translation: CASRPGQGNRAGELFF.

The chain has TRBV19 and TRBJ2-1; no firm D call. This CDR3 has 16 amino acids. Per germline, CDR1 LNHDA and CDR2 SQIVND (reference sequence). V was pared by 5 bases and J by 1 base, with 15 bases between. The CDR3 protein is CASSEPAALSYNEQFF. The CDR3 DNA sequence: TGTGCCAGTAGTGAACCGGCAGCGCTATCCTACAATGAGCAGTTCTTC.

This rearrangement joins TRBV15 to TRBJ2-4; TRBD1 aligns across 7 bases. Germline CDR1 LNHNV, CDR2 YYDKDF (reference sequence). J gave up 0 bases and V 3 bases, and 8 bases lay outside the gene matches. The CDR3 has 17 residues. CDR3 in amino acids: CATSSIRQGLAKNIQYF. CDR3 coding DNA: TGTGCCACCAGCAGTATCCGACAGGGTCTAGCCAAAAACATTCAGTACTTC.

This clonotype was seen more than once but under ten times. This chain links TRBV6-2 or TRBV6-3 with TRBJ2-3; perhaps TRBD1 as D (5 bases). CDR1 and CDR2 (germline): MNHEY, SVGEGT. V lost 6 bases to trimming and J lost 5 bases, with 21 bases between them. CDR3 size: 16 residues. This CDR3 reads CASRSQVGALRDTQYF. The DNA of the CDR3 is TGTGCCAGCAGATCCCAGGTTGGGGCTCTGAGAGATACGCAGTATTTT.

CDR3 in DNA: TGTGCCTGGAGTGTAGAGATGAACACTGAAGCTTTCTTT. It encodes CAWSVEMNTEAFF. J is TRBJ1-1 and V is TRBV30; D gene ambiguous. CDR3 size: 13 residues. Germline lookup yields CDR1 GTSNPN and CDR2 SVGIG (reference sequence). Deletions cut 0 bases from V and 0 bases from J, with 5 bases between.

This clonotype has only a few counts. The chain uses TRBV5-1 and TRBJ2-7; D is undetermined. The germline CDR1 and CDR2 sequences are SGHRS and YFSETQ. This CDR3 contains 13 residues. The germline V and J ends were trimmed by 0 bases and 5 bases, with 9 bases remaining between them. The CDR3 reads CASSLEVFNEQYF. The CDR3 DNA reads TGCGCCAGCAGCTTGGAGGTGTTCAACGAGCAGTACTTC. Together with reference TRBV5-1 and TRBJ2-7, the CDR3 gives the full variable domain: KAGVTQTPRYLIKTRGQQVTLSCSPISGHRSVSWYQQTPGQGLQFLFEYFSETQRNKGNFPGRFSGRQFSNSRSEMNVSTLELGDSALYLCASSLEVFNEQYFGPGTRLTVT.

There are many counts of this clonotype. The chain combines TRBV7-2 with TRBJ2-7; D assignment may be TRBD1 or TRBD2 (7 bases each). This CDR3 has 15 amino acids. V lost 1 base and J lost 4, with 14 bases in between. Germline V gene data show CDR1 as SGHTA and CDR2 as FQGNSA. The CDR3 nucleotides read TGTGCCAGCAGCTTAGAGGCAGGGGGGGGTTACGAGCAGTACTTC. Translating gives CASSLEAGGGYEQYF.

Only a few counts were recorded for this clonotype. The chain links TRBV5-5 to TRBJ1-4; 9 bases match TRBD1. The ends lost 4 bases at V and 6 bases at J; junction bases unmatched: 10. This CDR3 has 16 amino acids. Germline CDR1 and CDR2: SGHKS and YYEKEE (reference sequence). CDR3 sequence: CASSPTRTGDHEKLFF. CDR3 DNA sequence: TGTGCCAGCAGCCCAACACGGACAGGGGATCATGAAAAACTGTTTTTT.